This entry lists 24 T cell receptor beta chains sequenced from one sample in a study of spatial heterogeneity in lung cancer. One entry per CDR3 protein results from TCRdb running MiXCR on the 5' RACE reads. The table lists 25,000 to 35,000 distinct CDR3 sequences, 5% to 6.5% of them singletons. Time point specified: blood at routine non-recurrence follow-up after resection. Sequencing used PBMCs, obtained at follow-up. The receptors shown here come from a female donor with early-stage non-small cell lung cancer.

This clonotype was seen at least ten times. CDR3 DNA: TGTGCCAGCAGCCAAAGCGACAAGGGCAATCAGCCCCAGCATTTT. This translates into CASSQSDKGNQPQHF. This chain uses TRBV3-1 with TRBJ1-5; no definite D call. This CDR3 has 15 amino acids. Germline assignment: CDR1 LGHDT and CDR2 YNNKEL (reference sequence). V was pared by 2 bases and J by 2 bases, with 10 bases between.

This clonotype is classed as medium-sized. The CDR3 protein is CASSPFGVINQPQHF. The CDR3 DNA sequence: TGTGCCAGCAGCCCATTTGGCGTAATAAATCAGCCCCAGCATTTT. V usage is TRBV3-1 and J usage is TRBJ1-5; D unclear. The ends were cut back, 4 bases at V and 4 bases at J, with 14 bases in the middle. Per germline, CDR1 LGHDT and CDR2 YNNKEL (reference sequence). This CDR3 is 15 amino acids long.

This clonotype was seen at least ten times. The chain combines TRBV6-2 or TRBV6-3 with TRBJ2-2; 13 nucleotides agree with TRBD2. From germline, CDR1 is MNHEY and CDR2 SVGEGT. The CDR3 consists of 18 residues. Losses at the gene ends were 6 bases for V and 6 bases for J; bases not matched to a gene: 13. This CDR3 is CASRTMGLAGRGAGELFF. CDR3 nucleotide sequence: TGTGCCAGCAGAACCATGGGACTAGCGGGGAGGGGAGCCGGGGAGCTGTTTTTT.

This clonotype was counted many times. This chain connects TRBV28 to TRBJ2-3, with a tentative D call TRBD2 (5 bases). Germline V CDR1 and CDR2: MDHEN, SYDVKM. V was cut by 10 bases and J by 3 bases, with 14 bases left in between. This CDR3 is built from 13 residues. The CDR3 DNA follows: TGTGCCACGATACGGTCGGGGACAGATACGCAGTATTTT. Translated, it gives CATIRSGTDTQYF.

This clonotype showed up many times. The chain links TRBV10-3 to TRBJ1-5; weak D call: TRBD1 (6 bases). The V end lost 6 bases, the J end lost 4 bases, and 13 bases lay between the germline ends. The CDR3 runs 14 residues. Looked up from germline, CDR1 is ENHRY and CDR2 is SYGVKD. CDR3 nucleotide sequence: TGTGCCATCAGCGTTACGGGACAAAATCAGCCCCAGCATTTT. Protein: CAISVTGQNQPQHF.

The sample holds many counts of this clonotype. The CDR3 loop is CASSSETGTNEKLFF. The CDR3 DNA is TGTGCCAGCTCATCGGAAACAGGGACTAATGAAAAACTGTTTTTT. V usage is TRBV18 and J usage is TRBJ1-4; possible D gene TRBD1, 6 bases. V was shortened by 5 bases and J by 2 bases, with 12 bases between the two germline ends. Looked up from germline, CDR1 is KGHSH and CDR2 is LQKENI. The CDR3 loop spans 15 amino acids. The variable domain in full, completed from reference TRBV18 and TRBJ1-4, reads NAGVMQNPRHLVRRRGQEARLRCSPMKGHSHVYWYRQLPEEGLKFMVYLQKENIIDESGMPKERFSAEFPKEGPSILRIQQVVRGDSAAYFCASSSETGTNEKLFFGSGTQLSVL.

This clonotype was picked up many times. This chain connects TRBV7-2 to TRBJ2-1; perhaps TRBD2 as D (6 bases). CDR3 length equals 13 residues. CDR1 and CDR2 from the germline V gene are SGHTA and FQGNSA. V shed 5 bases and J shed 10 bases, with 15 bases lying between them. CDR3 DNA: TGTGCCAGCAGCACCCGAACAAGCGGGGAGCAGTTCTTC. Translated, it gives CASSTRTSGEQFF.

In this sample, this clonotype turned up many times. V is TRBV4-2 and J is TRBJ1-4; TRBD1 might be the D (5 bases). In germline, CDR1 is LGHNA, CDR2 YNFKEQ. The CDR3 spans 18 residues. V was trimmed by 0 bases and J by 1 base, leaving 15 bases between them. CDR3 region: CASSQDGTKGGTNEKLFF. Written as DNA, the CDR3 is TGTGCCAGCAGCCAAGATGGGACGAAAGGTGGAACTAATGAAAAACTGTTTTTT.

This clonotype has at least ten counts. V is TRBV3-1 and J is TRBJ2-3; no reliable D call. Germline V gene data show CDR1 as LGHDT and CDR2 as YNNKEL (reference sequence). The germline V and J ends were trimmed by 2 bases and 1 base, with 16 bases remaining between them. The CDR3 consists of 17 residues. CDR3 protein: CASSQPTTPGGTDTQYF. The DNA of the CDR3 is TGTGCCAGCAGCCAACCAACCACACCCGGAGGCACAGATACGCAGTATTTT.

This clonotype was counted ten times or more. The rearrangement joins TRBV20-1 to TRBJ2-7, with 8 bases aligning to TRBD1. The CDR3 runs 15 residues. Germline-derived CDR1 and CDR2 are DFQATT and SNEGSKA (reference sequence). The V and J ends lost 0 bases and 5 bases, in that order; junction bases with no gene match: 9. The CDR3 region has the DNA TGCAGTGCTAGAGATCCCGGCAGGGGGCGGGACGAGCAGTACTTC. It translates to CSARDPGRGRDEQYF.

The table lists this clonotype with many counts. The rearrangement links TRBV30 to TRBJ2-5; no firm D call. The CDR3 consists of 12 residues. V was shortened by 1 base and J by 1 base, with 4 bases between the two germline ends. The germline V gene has CDR1 GTSNPN and CDR2 SVGIG (reference sequence). CDR3: CAWSARQETQYF. CDR3 DNA: TGTGCCTGGAGTGCTCGCCAAGAGACCCAGTACTTC. The whole variable domain, remainder taken from reference TRBV30 and TRBJ2-5, is SQTIHQWPATLVQPVGSPLSLECTVEGTSNPNLYWYRQAAGRGLQLLFYSVGIGQISSEVPQNLSASRPQDRQFILSSKKLLLSDSGFYLCAWSARQETQYFGPGTRLLVL.

This clonotype has at least ten counts. This sequence joins TRBV20-1 and TRBJ1-6; D is possibly TRBD1 (5 bases). The CDR3 is made up of 14 amino acids. Germline CDR1 is DFQATT and CDR2 is SNEGSKA (reference sequence). Trimming pared 3 bases from V and 5 bases from J, leaving 11 bases between. CDR3 sequence reads: CSARGGGNNSPLHF. The CDR3 coding sequence is TGCAGTGCTAGGGGTGGGGGTAATAATTCACCCCTCCACTTT.

In its sample, this clonotype is medium-sized. The V call is TRBV7-9, the J call TRBJ2-3; D gene ambiguous. Per germline, CDR1 SEHNR and CDR2 FQNEAQ (reference sequence). V shed 5 bases and J shed 3 bases, with 9 bases lying between them. This CDR3 contains 13 residues. CDR3 sequence (DNA): TGTGCCAGCAGCCCCAGTCAGACAGATACGCAGTATTTT. It specifies CASSPSQTDTQYF.

This chain uses TRBV6-1 with TRBJ1-5; D gene unclear. The CDR3 length is 13 residues. In germline, CDR1 is MNHNS, CDR2 SASEGT. Trimming left V 10 bases short and J 1 base short, with 11 bases between. In DNA form, the CDR3 reads TGTGCCACCCAAGACCTCAGCAATCAGCCCCAGCATTTT. It codes for CATQDLSNQPQHF.

This clonotype has at least ten counts. The chain uses TRBV29-1 and TRBJ2-5; D is unresolved. In germline, CDR1 is SQVTM, CDR2 ANQGSEA. Deletions cut 1 base from V and 2 bases from J, with 5 bases between. CDR3 length: 12 residues. CDR3 nucleotides: TGCAGCGTTGAAGCTAGACAAGAGACCCAGTACTTC. Translated, it gives CSVEARQETQYF.

The chain links TRBV5-8 to TRBJ1-1; D is unclear. CDR1 is SGHTS, CDR2 YDEGEE, per germline. V was cut by 6 bases and J by 1 base, with 13 bases left in between. The CDR3 runs to 14 residues. CDR3: CASKGQAANTEAFF. The DNA of the CDR3 is TGTGCCAGCAAGGGTCAGGCGGCGAACACTGAAGCTTTCTTT.

This clonotype was seen ten or more times. The rearrangement uses TRBV20-1 and TRBJ2-5, with D uncertain. V dropped 4 bases and J dropped 5 bases, with 11 bases sitting between them. The CDR3 covers 12 residues. Germline CDR1 DFQATT, CDR2 SNEGSKA (reference sequence). The CDR3 spells CSAKASLETQYF. CDR3 nucleotide sequence: TGCAGTGCTAAGGCCTCGCTGGAGACCCAGTACTTC.

This clonotype was picked up many times. The chain links TRBV25-1 to TRBJ1-2; TRBD1 agrees at 10 bases. CDR3 size: 15 residues. Trimming took 4 bases from V and 5 from J; bases not matched to a gene: 7. Germline V lookup: CDR1 MGHDK, CDR2 SYGVNS. The chain's CDR3 is CASSAPRTGGYGYTF. In nucleotides, the CDR3 is TGTGCCAGCAGTGCTCCTCGGACAGGGGGGTATGGCTACACCTTC.

This clonotype was seen once. Being one base from a much bigger clone, this may be a read error. The V call is TRBV20-1, the J call TRBJ2-3; 8 positions match TRBD2. Germline V CDR1 and CDR2: DFQATT, SNEGSKA (reference sequence). V was pared by 0 bases and J by 4 bases, with 6 bases of the junction left unmatched. The CDR3 contains 15 residues. The CDR3 DNA reads TGCAGTGCTAGAGACGGGGGGGCCATGGCAGATACGCAGTATTTT. Residues: CSARDGGAMADTQYF.

This clonotype occurred a few times. V usage is TRBV20-1 and J usage is TRBJ1-1; the match to TRBD1 covers 7 bases. CDR1 and CDR2 from the germline V gene are DFQATT and SNEGSKA (reference sequence). V lost 3 bases and J lost 8; bases outside the gene matches: 3. The CDR3 length is 11 residues. The CDR3 nucleotides are TGCAGTGCTAGCCGGGACAGAGAAGCTTTCTTT. Protein product: CSASRDREAFF.

The chain is built from TRBV6-2 or TRBV6-3 and TRBJ2-7; TRBD2 matches at 7 bases. The CDR3 has 14 amino acids. Unmatched junction bases numbered 3, after V lost 2 bases and J lost 2 bases. Germline V gene data show CDR1 as MNHEY and CDR2 as SVGEGT. In DNA form, the CDR3 reads TGTGCCAGCAGTTACCGCGGGGGAGCCTACGAGCAGTACTTC. This sequence encodes CASSYRGGAYEQYF.

Many counts were recorded for this clonotype. The chain couples TRBV4-3 to TRBJ1-5; no definite D call. The V and J ends lost 0 bases and 7 bases respectively, with 7 bases between them. The germline CDR1 and CDR2 sequences are LGHNA and YSLEER. This CDR3 spans 13 amino acids. Here the CDR3 reads CASSQDTWQPQHF. CDR3 bases: TGCGCCAGCAGCCAAGATACGTGGCAGCCCCAGCATTTT.

This clonotype was observed a few times. V and J are TRBV20-1 and TRBJ1-5; 9 positions match TRBD1. CDR1 and CDR2 from the germline V gene are DFQATT and SNEGSKA (reference sequence). The CDR3 is 15 amino acids. Germline trimming cut 4 bases from V and 3 bases from J; bases unmatched to any gene: 7. This CDR3 reads CSATTTGGNNQPQHF. The CDR3 region has the DNA TGCAGTGCTACCACGACAGGGGGTAACAATCAGCCCCAGCATTTT.

This clonotype was found a few times. V and J are TRBV6-5 and TRBJ1-1; D may be TRBD1 (6 bases). The V gene's germline CDR1 is MNHEY and CDR2 SVGAGI. The CDR3 has 13 residues. The germline V and J ends were trimmed by 6 bases and 7 bases, with 15 bases remaining between them. The CDR3 here is CASRPTGSLEAFF. The CDR3, as DNA: TGTGCCAGCAGACCTACAGGGTCTCTTGAAGCTTTCTTT.